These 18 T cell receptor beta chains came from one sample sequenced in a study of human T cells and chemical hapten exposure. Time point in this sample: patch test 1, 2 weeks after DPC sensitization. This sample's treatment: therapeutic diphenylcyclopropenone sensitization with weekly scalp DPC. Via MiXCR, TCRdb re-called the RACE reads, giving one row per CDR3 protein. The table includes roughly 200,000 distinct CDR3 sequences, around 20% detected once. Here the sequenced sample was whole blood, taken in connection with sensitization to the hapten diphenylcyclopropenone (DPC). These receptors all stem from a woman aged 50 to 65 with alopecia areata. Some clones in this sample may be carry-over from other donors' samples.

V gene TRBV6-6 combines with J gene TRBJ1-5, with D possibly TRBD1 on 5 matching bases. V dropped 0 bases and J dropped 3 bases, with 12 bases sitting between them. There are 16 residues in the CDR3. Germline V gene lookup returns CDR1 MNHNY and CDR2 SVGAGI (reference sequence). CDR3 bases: TGTGCCAGCAGTTACTCACCAGGGTGGGTCAATCAGCCCCAGCATTTT. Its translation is CASSYSPGWVNQPQHF.

CDR3 in DNA: TGCGCCAGCAGCCAAGTTTTCCGGGACTCGGGCTACACCTTC. This sequence encodes CASSQVFRDSGYTF. The V call is TRBV4-1, the J call TRBJ1-2; the D gene is possibly TRBD1 (5 bases). Trimming removed 1 base from V and 8 bases from J, with 14 bases in between. This CDR3 has 14 residues. The V gene's germline CDR1 is MGHRA and CDR2 YSYEKL.

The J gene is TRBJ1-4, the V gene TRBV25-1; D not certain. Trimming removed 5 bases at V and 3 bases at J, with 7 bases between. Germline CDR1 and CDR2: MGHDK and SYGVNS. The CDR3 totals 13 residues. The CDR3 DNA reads TGTGCCAGCAGTATCAGTCCTAATGAAAAACTGTTTTTT. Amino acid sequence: CASSISPNEKLFF.

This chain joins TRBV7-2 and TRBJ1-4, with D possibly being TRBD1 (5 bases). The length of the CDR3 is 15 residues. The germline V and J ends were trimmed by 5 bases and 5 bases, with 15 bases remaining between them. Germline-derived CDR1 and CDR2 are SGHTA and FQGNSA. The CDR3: CASSPAGRGNEKLFF. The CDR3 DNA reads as TGTGCCAGCAGCCCGGCAGGGCGGGGGAATGAAAAACTGTTTTTT.

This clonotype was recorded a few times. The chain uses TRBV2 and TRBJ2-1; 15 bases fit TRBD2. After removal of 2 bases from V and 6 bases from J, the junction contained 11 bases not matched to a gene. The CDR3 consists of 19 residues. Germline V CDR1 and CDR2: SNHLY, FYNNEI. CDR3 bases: TGTGCCAGCAGTGAATACGGACTAGCGGGAGGGCAAGTTCGCAATGAGCAGTTCTTC. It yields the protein CASSEYGLAGGQVRNEQFF.

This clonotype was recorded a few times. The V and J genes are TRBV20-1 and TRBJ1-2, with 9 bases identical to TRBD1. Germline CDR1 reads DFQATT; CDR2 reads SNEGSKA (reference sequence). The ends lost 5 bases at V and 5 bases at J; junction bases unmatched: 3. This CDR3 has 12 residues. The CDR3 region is CSAAGTGYGYTF. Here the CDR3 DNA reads TGCAGTGCTGCCGGGACAGGGTATGGCTACACCTTC.

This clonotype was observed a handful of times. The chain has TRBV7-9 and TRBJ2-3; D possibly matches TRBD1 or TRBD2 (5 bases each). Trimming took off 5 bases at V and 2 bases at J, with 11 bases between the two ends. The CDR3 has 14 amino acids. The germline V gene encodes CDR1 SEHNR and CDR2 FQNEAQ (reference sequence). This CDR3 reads CASSHRDHTDTQYF. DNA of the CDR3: TGTGCCAGCAGCCACCGGGACCACACAGATACGCAGTATTTT.

The CDR3 bases are TGCAGCGTTGGGCAGGGCAATATCGGGGAGCTGTTTTTT. Its protein is CSVGQGNIGELFF. The chain is built from TRBV29-1 and TRBJ2-2, with a possible D match to TRBD1 (5 bases). With 4 bases removed from V and 7 bases from J, the gap between germline ends came to 13 bases. The germline V gene encodes CDR1 SQVTM and CDR2 ANQGSEA. The CDR3 consists of 13 residues.

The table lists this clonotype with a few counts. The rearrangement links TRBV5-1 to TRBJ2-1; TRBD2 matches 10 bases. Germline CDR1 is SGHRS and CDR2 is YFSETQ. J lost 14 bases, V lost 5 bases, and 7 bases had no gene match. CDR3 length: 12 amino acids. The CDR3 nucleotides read TGCGCCAGCAGTATCAGCGGGAGGGACAAGTTCTTC. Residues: CASSISGRDKFF.

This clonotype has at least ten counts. The DNA for the CDR3 is TGTGCCAGCAGCTTAAGCGGAGAGACCCAGTACTTC. This sequence encodes CASSLSGETQYF. V usage is TRBV27 and J usage is TRBJ2-5, with D perhaps TRBD2 (5 bases). This CDR3 is built from 12 residues. CDR1 is MNHEY and CDR2 is SMNVEV in the germline V gene (reference sequence). V gave up 6 bases and J gave up 4 bases, with 9 bases separating them.

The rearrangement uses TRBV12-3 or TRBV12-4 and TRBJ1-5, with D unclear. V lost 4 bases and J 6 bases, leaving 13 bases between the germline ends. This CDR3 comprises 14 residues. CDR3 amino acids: CASSWAGVGQPQHF. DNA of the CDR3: TGTGCCAGCAGTTGGGCAGGCGTCGGTCAGCCCCAGCATTTT.

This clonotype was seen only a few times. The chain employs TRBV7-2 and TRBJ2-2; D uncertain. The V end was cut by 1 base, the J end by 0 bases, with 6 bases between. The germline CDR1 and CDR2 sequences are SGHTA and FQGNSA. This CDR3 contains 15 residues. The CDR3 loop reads CASSLERTNTGELFF. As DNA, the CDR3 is TGTGCCAGCAGCTTAGAACGGACGAACACCGGGGAGCTGTTTTTT.

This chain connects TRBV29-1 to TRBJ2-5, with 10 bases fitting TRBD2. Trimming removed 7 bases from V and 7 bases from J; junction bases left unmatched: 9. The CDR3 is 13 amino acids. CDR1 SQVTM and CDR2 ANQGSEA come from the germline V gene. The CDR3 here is CSGTSGTRGTQYF. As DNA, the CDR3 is TGCAGCGGGACTAGCGGAACCCGAGGGACCCAGTACTTC.

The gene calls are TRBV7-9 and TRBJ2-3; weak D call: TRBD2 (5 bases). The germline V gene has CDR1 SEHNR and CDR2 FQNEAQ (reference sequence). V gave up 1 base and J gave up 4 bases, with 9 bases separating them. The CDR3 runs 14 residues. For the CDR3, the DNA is TGTGCCAGCAGCTTAGGGGGAGAAGCAGATACGCAGTATTTT. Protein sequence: CASSLGGEADTQYF.

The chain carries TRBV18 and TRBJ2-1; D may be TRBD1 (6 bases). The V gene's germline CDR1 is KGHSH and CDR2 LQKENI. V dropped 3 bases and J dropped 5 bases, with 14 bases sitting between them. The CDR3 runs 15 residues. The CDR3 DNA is TGTGCCAGCTCACCGACCGTGGGGGCGCACAATGAGCAGTTCTTC. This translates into CASSPTVGAHNEQFF.

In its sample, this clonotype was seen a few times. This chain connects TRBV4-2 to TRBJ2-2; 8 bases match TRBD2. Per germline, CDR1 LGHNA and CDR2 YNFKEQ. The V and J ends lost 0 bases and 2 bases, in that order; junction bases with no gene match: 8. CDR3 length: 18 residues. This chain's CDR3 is CASSQDGVAGGNTGELFF. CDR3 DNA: TGTGCCAGCAGCCAAGATGGAGTTGCGGGAGGTAACACCGGGGAGCTGTTTTTT.

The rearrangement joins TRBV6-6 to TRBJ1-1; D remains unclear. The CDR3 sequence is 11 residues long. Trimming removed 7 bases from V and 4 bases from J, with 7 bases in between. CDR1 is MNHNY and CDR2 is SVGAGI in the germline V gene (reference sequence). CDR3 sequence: CASKGVTEAFF. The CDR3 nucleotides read TGTGCCAGCAAAGGAGTCACTGAAGCTTTCTTT.

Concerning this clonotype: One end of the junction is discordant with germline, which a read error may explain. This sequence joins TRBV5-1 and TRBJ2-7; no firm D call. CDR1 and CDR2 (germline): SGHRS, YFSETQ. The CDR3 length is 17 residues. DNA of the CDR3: TGCGCCAACAGCTTGGAATCCGGGCTAATTCGGTTAAACGAGCAGTACTTC. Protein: CANSLESGLIRLNEQYF.